The clone carrying this T cell receptor (beta chain) appeared a single time. J was trimmed by 1 base and V by 3 bases; bases with no gene match: 12. The germline V gene has CDR1 DFQATT and CDR2 SNEGSKA (reference sequence). The CDR3 contains 18 residues. This specimen belongs to a study of blood T cell repertoires in COVID-19. About the study: Material from acute and convalescent COVID-19 was sourced from the United States, Italy and Spain. Nucleic acid was either cDNA or gDNA, and it came from T cells, B-cell-depleted T cells, or PBMCs.

Under the authors' procedure: From reference gene primer amplification, estimates of nucleated cell counts were derived. Some clones are missing from TCRdb's copy, which holds only in-frame ones; the method was immunoSEQ multiplex PCR. The V and J calls and clone size are taken from that table; D and trimming were inferred from the DNA. In the table there are more than 250,000 clones, over 75% of which are singletons. The source of this sequence is a man in his fifties or sixties with active or convalescent COVID-19. The material sequenced was peripheral blood. The V gene is TRBV20-1, the J gene TRBJ2-6; 7 positions agree with TRBD1. CDR3 region: CSASPYRGSVSGANVLTF. In DNA form, the CDR3 reads TGCAGTGCTAGTCCTTACAGGGGTTCGGTATCTGGGGCCAACGTCCTGACTTTC.